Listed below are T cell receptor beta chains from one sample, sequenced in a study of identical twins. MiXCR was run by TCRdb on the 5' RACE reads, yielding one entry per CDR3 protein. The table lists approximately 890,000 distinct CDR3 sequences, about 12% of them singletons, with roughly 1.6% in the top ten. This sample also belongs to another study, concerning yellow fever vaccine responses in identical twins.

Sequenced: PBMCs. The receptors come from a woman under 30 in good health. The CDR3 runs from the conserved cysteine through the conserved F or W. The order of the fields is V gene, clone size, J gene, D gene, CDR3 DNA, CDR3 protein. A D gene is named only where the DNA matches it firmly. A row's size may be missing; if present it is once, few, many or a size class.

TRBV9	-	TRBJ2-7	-	TGTGCCAGCAGCGTATCCTCCCCGGGCTACGAGCAGTACTTC	CASSVSSPGYEQYF
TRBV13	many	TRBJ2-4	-	TGTGCCAGCAGCTTAGGCCTTGGAAACATTCAGTACTTC	CASSLGLGNIQYF
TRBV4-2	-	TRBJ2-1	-	TGTGCCAGCAGCCAAGCAAACAGGGATGGTGAGCAGTTCTTC	CASSQANRDGEQFF
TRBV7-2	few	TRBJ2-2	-	TGTGCCAGCAGCTTAGCGTCGACAATGGTGGCCGGGGAGCTGTTTTTT	CASSLASTMVAGELFF
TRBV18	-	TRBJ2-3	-	TGTGCCAGCTCACCACCGCCGCGGGGAGATGCAGATACGCAGTATTTT	CASSPPPRGDADTQYF
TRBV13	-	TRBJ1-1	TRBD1	TGTGCCAGCAGCTTAGGGACAGGGGGTTTTGCGGACACTGAAGCTTTCTTT	CASSLGTGGFADTEAFF
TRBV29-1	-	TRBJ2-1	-	TGCAGCGTTTGGGCTCTTGATGAGCAGTTCTTC	CSVWALDEQFF
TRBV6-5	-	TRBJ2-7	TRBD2	TGTGCCAGCAGTTCCCCTAGCGGGACCGGTTACGAGCAGTACTTC	CASSSPSGTGYEQYF
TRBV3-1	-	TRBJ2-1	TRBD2	TGTGCCAGCAGCCCCTCTAGCGGGTCCAACTCCTACAATGAGCAGTTCTTC	CASSPSSGSNSYNEQFF
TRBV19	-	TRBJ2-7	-	TGTGCCAGTAGTATTGCGCGGGACGCCAAGCAGTACTTC	CASSIARDAKQYF
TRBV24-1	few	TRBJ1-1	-	TGTGCCACCAGTGATTACGGCCGGACGAACACTGAAGCTTTCTTT	CATSDYGRTNTEAFF
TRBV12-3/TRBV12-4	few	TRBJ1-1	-	TGTGCCAGCATTGGGTGGGGAAGGGGCACTGAAGCTTTCTTT	CASIGWGRGTEAFF
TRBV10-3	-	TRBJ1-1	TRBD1	TGTGCCATCACTAAGGGGGCGAGCGACACTGAAGCTTTCTTT	CAITKGASDTEAFF
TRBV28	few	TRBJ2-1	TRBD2	TGTGCCAGCAGTCCACTACTAGCGGGAGTAAAGGCAAATGAGCAGTTCTTC	CASSPLLAGVKANEQFF
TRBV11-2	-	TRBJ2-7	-	TGTGCCAGCAGCCTCCGGGGCGGAAGAAGCTCCTACGAGCAGTACTTC	CASSLRGGRSSYEQYF
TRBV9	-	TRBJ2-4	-	TGTGCCAGCAGCGTAGAACCCCTAGCCAAAAACATTCAGTACTTC	CASSVEPLAKNIQYF
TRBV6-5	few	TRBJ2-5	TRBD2	TGTGCCAGCAGTTTGGGACTTACGGGGGGTCAAGAGACCCAGTACTTC	CASSLGLTGGQETQYF
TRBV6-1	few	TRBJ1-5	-	TGTGCCAGCGGATCTGGTTATAGCAATCAGCCCCAGCATTTT	CASGSGYSNQPQHF
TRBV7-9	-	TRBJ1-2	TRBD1	TGTGCCAGCAGCTACCCCTTGGCGGGACAGGGCTCTTCAGGCTACACCTTC	CASSYPLAGQGSSGYTF
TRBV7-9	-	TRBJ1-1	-	TGTGCCAGCAGCTTAGCGCTATCTTGGGGAAACACTGAAGCTTTCTTT	CASSLALSWGNTEAFF